The 10 T cell receptor beta chains below all came from one sample that was sequenced in a study of blood T cell repertoires in COVID-19. Sequenced by immunoSEQ multiplex PCR; TCRdb stores in-frame clones only, minus some. The table includes around 64,000 clones, roughly 89% detected once. Input material: peripheral blood. These receptors were collected from a human donor in a cohort sampled during active COVID-19.

The chain combines TRBV7-3 with TRBJ2-5; 7 nucleotides align to TRBD2. The CDR3 covers 15 residues. Germline CDR1 reads SGHTA; CDR2 reads FQGTGA. V lost 5 bases and J lost 4; bases outside the gene matches: 10. In DNA form, the CDR3 reads TGTGCCAGCAGCCCGGTTCTGGGAGGGGCAGAGACCCAGTACTTC. Translation: CASSPVLGGAETQYF.

The chain joins TRBV7-6 to TRBJ1-4; 9 bases map to TRBD1. Per germline, CDR1 SGHVS and CDR2 FNYEAQ. J lost 10 bases, V lost 5 bases, and 8 bases had no gene match. The CDR3 loop spans 14 amino acids. The CDR3: CASSAQGALGKLFF. In nucleotides, the CDR3 is TGTGCCAGCAGCGCACAGGGGGCTCTTGGAAAACTGTTTTTT.

The rearrangement joins TRBV4-1 to TRBJ2-1; D is possibly TRBD2 (5 bases). V lost 3 bases and J 1 base, leaving 13 bases between the germline ends. Germline CDR1 reads MGHRA; CDR2 reads YSYEKL. The CDR3 loop spans 16 amino acids. CDR3 amino acids: CASSQPGRGSYNEQFF. The DNA for the CDR3 is TGCGCCAGCAGCCAGCCGGGCAGAGGGTCCTACAATGAGCAGTTCTTC.

V is TRBV5-1 and J is TRBJ2-7; D is uncertain. This CDR3 has 13 residues. Per the germline V gene, CDR1 is SGHRS and CDR2 is YFSETQ. V was pared by 4 bases and J by 4 bases, with 12 bases between. The DNA for the CDR3 is TGCGCCAGCAGCCCCCACCCCGGGTACGAGCAGTACTTC. Translating it yields CASSPHPGYEQYF.

The chain couples TRBV21-1 to TRBJ2-2; TRBD1 is the table's D call and was not checked against the DNA. TRBV21-1 is assigned pseudogene status. There are 16 residues in the CDR3. The CDR3 sequence: CASSKGGQGITGELFF. The CDR3 DNA sequence: TGTGCCAGCAGCAAGGGGGGACAGGGGATCACCGGGGAGCTGTTTTTT.

This chain uses TRBV9 with TRBJ1-1; D is perhaps TRBD1 (6 bases). CDR1 is SGDLS and CDR2 is YYNGEE in the germline V gene. V lost 0 bases and J 4 bases, leaving 13 bases between the germline ends. This CDR3 spans 15 amino acids. As DNA, the CDR3 is TGTGCCAGCAGCGTAGAAGAACAGGGCCCCACTGAAGCTTTCTTT. Its protein is CASSVEEQGPTEAFF.

This clone has a handful of counts. Here the CDR3 DNA reads TGTGCCAGCAGTACGGACACCCATGGCTACACCTTC. Translating gives CASSTDTHGYTF. The chain uses TRBV6-6 and TRBJ1-2; a weak D match, TRBD1 (5 bases). Germline CDR1 reads MNHNY; CDR2 reads SVGAGI (reference sequence). The V end lost 5 bases, the J end lost 6 bases, and 10 bases lay between the germline ends. This CDR3 spans 12 amino acids.

The chain joins TRBV5-1 to TRBJ2-5, with D possibly being TRBD2 (5 bases). Trimming cost V 0 bases and J 4 bases, with 13 bases left between them. Germline V gene data show CDR1 as SGHRS and CDR2 as YFSETQ. This CDR3 has 15 residues. The CDR3 sequence: CASSLGMLAAETQYF. The CDR3 DNA reads TGCGCCAGCAGCTTGGGTATGCTAGCCGCAGAGACCCAGTACTTC.

V is TRBV21-1 and J is TRBJ1-5; the D call of TRBD1 is as the table states it, not checked on the DNA. TRBV21-1 is labeled a pseudogene. The CDR3 spans 16 residues. CDR3 sequence: CASSKDRGRENQPQHF. The CDR3 DNA reads TGTGCCAGCAGCAAAGACAGGGGGCGTGAAAATCAGCCCCAGCATTTT.

This chain uses TRBV2 with TRBJ1-4, with 8 nucleotides matching TRBD1. V dropped 6 bases and J dropped 6; count of bases not matched to a gene: 9. Germline CDR1 SNHLY, CDR2 FYNNEI. The CDR3 loop spans 15 amino acids. Written as DNA, the CDR3 is TGTGCCAGCAGAGACAGGGGAAGCGGGTATGAAAAACTGTTTTTT. Translating it yields CASRDRGSGYEKLFF.